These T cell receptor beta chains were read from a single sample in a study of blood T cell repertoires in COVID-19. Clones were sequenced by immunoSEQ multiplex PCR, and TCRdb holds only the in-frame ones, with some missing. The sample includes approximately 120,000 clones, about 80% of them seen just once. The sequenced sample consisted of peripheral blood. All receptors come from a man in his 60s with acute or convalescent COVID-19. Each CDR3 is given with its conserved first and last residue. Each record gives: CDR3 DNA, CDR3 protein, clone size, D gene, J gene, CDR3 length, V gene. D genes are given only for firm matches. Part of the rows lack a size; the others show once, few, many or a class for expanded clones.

TGTGCCAGCAGTTTATGGGGGGCAGACAACGAGCAGTACTTC,CASSLWGADNEQYF,NA,NA,TRBJ2-7,14,TRBV28
TGTGCCAGCAGCCCCCATACCGGGGAGCTGTTTTTT,CASSPHTGELFF,NA,NA,TRBJ2-2,12,TRBV7-3
TGTGCCAGCAGCTTAGATCCAGGTCAGCCCCAGCATTTT,CASSLDPGQPQHF,NA,NA,TRBJ1-5,13,TRBV11-2
TGCAGTGCTAGTTGGCTAGCGGGAGTTCGGGACGAGCAGTACTTC,CSASWLAGVRDEQYF,NA,TRBD2,TRBJ2-7,15,TRBV20-1
TGTGCCAGCAGTGTTAATTTAGCGGGAGGGCCGGACGAGCAGTACTTC,CASSVNLAGGPDEQYF,NA,TRBD2,TRBJ2-7,16,TRBV6-1
TGTGCCAGCAGTCATGGCGGGGGACAGGGACTCTCTGGGGCCAACGTCCTGACTTTC,CASSHGGGQGLSGANVLTF,once,TRBD1,TRBJ2-6,19,TRBV28
TGTGCCAGCAGCTTAGATGGGGCTAATACGCAGTATTTT,CASSLDGANTQYF,NA,NA,TRBJ2-3,13,TRBV7-9
TGTGCCAGCAGCTCGGGGTACAGGGGGACGGGCGAGCAGTACTTC,CASSSGYRGTGEQYF,NA,TRBD1,TRBJ2-7,15,TRBV7-9
TGTGCCAGCAGAGGGACTAGCGGGAGGGCAAGGTCCTACAATGAGCAGTTCTTC,CASRGTSGRARSYNEQFF,NA,TRBD2,TRBJ2-1,18,TRBV28
TGTGCCAGCAGAGACAGGGGAACTAATGAAAAACTGTTTTTT,CASRDRGTNEKLFF,NA,TRBD1,TRBJ1-4,14,TRBV2
TGCGCCAGCAATAGGAATACAGGGGCCCACGAGCAGTACTTC,CASNRNTGAHEQYF,NA,TRBD1,TRBJ2-7,14,TRBV5-1
TGTGCCAGCAGTGAGGCTAGCGGGAGAGAAGAGACCCAGTACTTC,CASSEASGREETQYF,NA,TRBD2,TRBJ2-5,15,TRBV2
TGCGCCAGCGCCGTGGGAGGAGCTAGCACAGATACGCAGTATTTT,CASAVGGASTDTQYF,NA,NA,TRBJ2-3,15,TRBV10-2
TGTGCCAGTAGTTCCTTACAAAGAGGACTGGCATCGGAGCTGTTTTTT,CASSSLQRGLASELFF,NA,NA,TRBJ2-2,16,TRBV19
TGTGCCACCAGTGGTTCGGATAGCGGGAGGGCCACAGATACGCAGTATTTT,CATSGSDSGRATDTQYF,NA,TRBD2,TRBJ2-3,17,TRBV24-1
TGTGCCAGCAGTTTTCGCGCGGGGGGCACAGATACGCAGTATTTT,CASSFRAGGTDTQYF,NA,TRBD2,TRBJ2-3,15,TRBV27
TGCGCCAGCAGCTTGAGTGGAGTTGACTATGGCTACACCTTC,CASSLSGVDYGYTF,NA,NA,TRBJ1-2,14,TRBV5-1
TGCGCCAGCAGCCACCCCCTGGGACAGGGCCTCAGGTCCTCTGGAAACACCATATATTTT,CASSHPLGQGLRSSGNTIYF,NA,TRBD1,TRBJ1-3,20,TRBV4-1
TGTGCTAGTGGGCTGGGACTCCCAGGCGCCTACGAGCAGTACTTC,CASGLGLPGAYEQYF,once,NA,TRBJ2-7,15,TRBV12-5
TGTGCCAGCAGTGAAATCCCGCAAGCCATTCAGTACTTC,CASSEIPQAIQYF,NA,NA,TRBJ2-4,13,TRBV6-1
TGTGCCAGCAGTGACCCAGGATTCTACTCTGGGGCCAACGTCCTGACTTTC,CASSDPGFYSGANVLTF,NA,NA,TRBJ2-6,17,TRBV6-1
TGTGCCAGCAGTTTAGGAGGATCGTGGGACAGGGTCAATGAGCAGTTCTTC,CASSLGGSWDRVNEQFF,NA,TRBD1,TRBJ2-1,17,TRBV28
TGTGCCAGTAGTATCCTTGGACAGGGGAAACTGTCACAGTACTTC,CASSILGQGKLSQYF,NA,TRBD1,TRBJ2-5,15,TRBV19
TGTGCCAGCAACTCCGGGACAGGGGCGCAGTACTTC,CASNSGTGAQYF,NA,TRBD1,TRBJ2-7,12,TRBV6-6
TGTGCCAGCAGTTTGCCCGCTTCGAGAGATAACACCGGGGAGCTGTTTTTT,CASSLPASRDNTGELFF,few,NA,TRBJ2-2,17,TRBV27
TGCGCCAGCACCAACACGCGGGTCAGGGGGCTCGGAAACACCATATATTTT,CASTNTRVRGLGNTIYF,few,TRBD1,TRBJ1-3,17,TRBV4-1
TGTGCCAGCAGTGTACAGGGGTTCGGCACAGATACGCAGTATTTT,CASSVQGFGTDTQYF,once,TRBD1,TRBJ2-3,15,TRBV2
TGTGCCAGCAGCAGGGCTAGCGGGAGAATGAATGAGCAGTTCTTC,CASSRASGRMNEQFF,NA,NA,TRBJ2-1,15,TRBV21-1
TGTGCCAGCAGCTCGTTACAGGGGGCGCGAAGGAAGCTGTTTTTT,CASSSLQGARRKLFF,once,TRBD1,TRBJ2-2,15,TRBV11-2